One sample yielded the 21 T cell receptor beta chains listed below, sequenced in a study of blood T cell repertoires in COVID-19. Generated by immunoSEQ multiplex PCR, the TCRdb table keeps only in-frame clones and is missing some. Of 100,000 to 150,000 clones listed, over 70% are singletons. Sequenced sample: peripheral blood. These receptors were collected from a woman aged 45-59 years with acute or convalescent COVID-19.

The chain has TRBV6-5 and TRBJ2-7; a possible D gene is TRBD1 (6 bases). V was trimmed by 6 bases and J by 0 bases, leaving 15 bases between them. CDR1 and CDR2 (germline): MNHEY, SVGAGI. The CDR3 has 15 residues. The CDR3 nucleotides read TGTGCCAGCAGATCCGCAGGGGTCTCCTCCTACGAGCAGTACTTC. This sequence encodes CASRSAGVSSYEQYF.

This sequence joins TRBV14 and TRBJ1-2; 8 bases are a match to TRBD1. This CDR3 region has 13 residues. V dropped 3 bases and J dropped 7; count of bases not matched to a gene: 4. Germline V lookup: CDR1 SGHDN, CDR2 FVKESK. CDR3 sequence (DNA): TGTGCCAGCAGCCAGACTGGACAGGGTGGCTACACCTTC. Its translation: CASSQTGQGGYTF.

The V and J genes are TRBV9 and TRBJ2-1; 9 nucleotides agree with TRBD2. Germline values: CDR1 SGDLS, CDR2 YYNGEE. The J segment lost 6 bases and the V segment lost 0 bases, leaving 16 bases of the junction unmatched. The CDR3 spans 19 residues. The CDR3 is CASSVGLGGGRAILNEQFF. Written as DNA, the CDR3 is TGTGCCAGCAGCGTAGGGTTAGGGGGCGGGAGGGCCATCCTCAATGAGCAGTTCTTC.

The genes are TRBV3-1 (or the pseudogene TRBV3-2) and TRBJ2-1, with 13 positions matching TRBD2. In germline, CDR1 is LGHDT, CDR2 YNNKEL (reference sequence). This CDR3 spans 14 amino acids. The J segment lost 9 bases and the V segment lost 6 bases, leaving 5 bases of the junction unmatched. CDR3 DNA: TGTGCCAGCAGGGGGACTAGCGGGATAAGTGAGCAGTTCTTC. It encodes CASRGTSGISEQFF.

This chain connects TRBV29-1 to TRBJ2-2; 9 bases align to TRBD2. Germline CDR1 and CDR2: SQVTM and ANQGSEA. The CDR3 totals 15 residues. Germline trimming cut 7 bases from V and 3 bases from J; bases unmatched to any gene: 9. The CDR3 DNA is TGCAGCGCCGGCGGGCTAGCGGGGTACACCGGGGAGCTGTTTTTT. Amino acid sequence: CSAGGLAGYTGELFF.

The chain couples TRBV19 to TRBJ1-5; D not certain. CDR1 is LNHDA, CDR2 SQIVND, per germline (reference sequence). The V gene lost 0 bases and the J gene lost 4 bases, with 13 bases spanning the gap. CDR3 length equals 16 residues. The CDR3: CASSIDPQVTNQPQHF. The CDR3 DNA reads TGTGCCAGTAGTATAGACCCCCAGGTCACGAATCAGCCCCAGCATTTT.

The chain is built from TRBV30 and TRBJ1-5; no reliable D call. The CDR3 sequence is 14 residues long. Per germline, CDR1 GTSNPN and CDR2 SVGIG (reference sequence). V gave up 3 bases and J gave up 2 bases, with 11 bases separating them. The CDR3 is CAWSEDFGNQPQHF. The CDR3 nucleotides are TGTGCCTGGAGCGAGGATTTTGGCAATCAGCCCCAGCATTTT.

This clone was observed a single time. The chain couples TRBV28 to TRBJ1-3, with D hard to call. The CDR3 covers 16 residues. V was pared by 5 bases and J by 3 bases, with 17 bases between. CDR1 is MDHEN and CDR2 is SYDVKM in the germline V gene. In DNA form, the CDR3 reads TGTGCCAGCAGTCAAATCGACATGCTTAATGGAAACACCATATATTTT. This codes for CASSQIDMLNGNTIYF.

The rearrangement links TRBV11-3 to TRBJ2-1; a weak D match, TRBD2 (7 bases). V lost 3 bases and J 11 bases, leaving 26 bases between the germline ends. CDR3 length: 17 residues. Germline V lookup: CDR1 SGHNT, CDR2 YENEEA. CDR3: CASSFWLAAPGGQKQFF. CDR3 DNA sequence: TGTGCCAGCAGCTTCTGGCTAGCGGCCCCGGGGGGACAAAAGCAGTTCTTC.

The J gene is TRBJ1-2, the V gene TRBV7-9; the match to TRBD1 covers 8 bases. The germline CDR1 and CDR2 sequences are SEHNR and FQNEAQ (reference sequence). The CDR3 sequence is 14 residues long. The V gene end was trimmed by 5 bases and the J gene end by 8 bases; junction bases not matched to a gene: 10. CDR3 coding DNA: TGTGCCAGCAGCATAACGGACAGGGAAGACGGCTACACCTTC. Translation gives CASSITDREDGYTF.

This sequence joins TRBV5-1 and TRBJ2-5; no definite D call. This CDR3 has 13 amino acids. V was trimmed by 3 bases and J by 7 bases, leaving 13 bases between them. Germline CDR1 reads SGHRS; CDR2 reads YFSETQ. Here the CDR3 reads CASSSAGYGTQYF. CDR3 coding DNA: TGCGCCAGCAGCTCGGCAGGCTATGGGACCCAGTACTTC. Supplemented by reference TRBV5-1 and TRBJ2-5, the full variable domain reads KAGVTQTPRYLIKTRGQQVTLSCSPISGHRSVSWYQQTPGQGLQFLFEYFSETQRNKGNFPGRFSGRQFSNSRSEMNVSTLELGDSALYLCASSSAGYGTQYFGPGTRLLVL.

The chain is built from TRBV27 and TRBJ2-3; 7 bases fit TRBD1. CDR1 and CDR2 (germline): MNHEY, SMNVEV (reference sequence). V lost 5 bases and J lost 2; bases outside the gene matches: 7. The CDR3 has 15 residues. CDR3 protein: CASSPRGSFTDTQYF. For the CDR3, the DNA is TGTGCCAGCAGTCCCAGGGGGTCCTTCACAGATACGCAGTATTTT.

This clone was seen many times. Other DNA sequences in the sample encode the same CDR3. The chain is built from TRBV19 and TRBJ1-3; D not resolved. There are 13 residues in the CDR3. The V gene's germline CDR1 is LNHDA and CDR2 SQIVND (reference sequence). V gave up 5 bases and J gave up 0 bases, with 5 bases separating them. Here the CDR3 reads CASSWASGNTIYF. The CDR3 DNA sequence: TGTGCCAGTAGTTGGGCCTCTGGAAACACCATATATTTT.

This chain connects TRBV4-1 to TRBJ2-7; TRBD1 matches at 8 bases. V was pared by 3 bases and J by 0 bases, with 4 bases of the junction left unmatched. CDR1 is MGHRA, CDR2 YSYEKL, per germline. The CDR3 length is 15 residues. The chain's CDR3 is CASSQGDRSSYEQYF. CDR3 DNA sequence: TGCGCCAGCAGCCAGGGGGACAGGAGCTCCTACGAGCAGTACTTC.

This chain uses TRBV3-1 (or the pseudogene TRBV3-2) with TRBJ1-2; D ambiguous. From germline, CDR1 is LGHDT and CDR2 YNNKEL (reference sequence). This CDR3 has 12 residues. The germline V and J ends were trimmed by 0 bases and 10 bases, with 9 bases remaining between them. The CDR3 DNA sequence: TGTGCCAGCAGCCAAGACACCAGGCTCTACACCTTC. This sequence encodes CASSQDTRLYTF.

This clone has only a few counts. V is TRBV6-5 and J is TRBJ1-1; D might be TRBD1 (5 bases). The germline V gene has CDR1 MNHEY and CDR2 SVGAGI. This CDR3 has 14 amino acids. V was shortened by 6 bases and J by 4 bases, with 15 bases between the two germline ends. This CDR3 is CASSATGFSTEAFF. The DNA for the CDR3 is TGTGCCAGCAGCGCCACAGGATTTAGCACTGAAGCTTTCTTT.

The gene calls are TRBV5-1 and TRBJ2-1; 9 nucleotides align to TRBD2. CDR1 and CDR2 (germline): SGHRS, YFSETQ. This CDR3 comprises 13 residues. V gave up 2 bases and J gave up 10 bases; unmatched junction bases: 4. CDR3 loop: CASSFSGSSEQFF. Here the CDR3 DNA reads TGCGCCAGCAGCTTTAGCGGGAGTAGCGAGCAGTTCTTC. Complete variable domain (other parts from reference TRBV5-1 and TRBJ2-1): KAGVTQTPRYLIKTRGQQVTLSCSPISGHRSVSWYQQTPGQGLQFLFEYFSETQRNKGNFPGRFSGRQFSNSRSEMNVSTLELGDSALYLCASSFSGSSEQFFGPGTRLTVL.

Details on this clone: In the same sample, other DNA sequences code for this CDR3. This chain links TRBV5-1 with TRBJ1-1; D is uncertain. V gave up 0 bases and J gave up 1 base, with 7 bases separating them. From germline, CDR1 is SGHRS and CDR2 YFSETQ. The CDR3 has 14 residues. CDR3: CASSLVSGNTEAFF. CDR3 DNA: TGCGCCAGCAGCTTGGTTTCAGGGAACACTGAAGCTTTCTTT.

The chain recombines TRBV2 with TRBJ1-2; unclear D gene. Germline V CDR1 and CDR2: SNHLY, FYNNEI. The ends were cut back, 3 bases at V and 4 bases at J, with 9 bases in the middle. The CDR3 runs 13 residues. The CDR3 DNA sequence: TGTGCCAGCAGTGATGTTTGGAGCTATGGCTACACCTTC. Its translation: CASSDVWSYGYTF.

The chain couples TRBV5-4 to TRBJ2-2; TRBD2 matches at 10 bases. CDR1 is SGHNT, CDR2 YYREEE, per germline (reference sequence). V lost 7 bases and J lost 4; bases outside the gene matches: 7. This CDR3 has 15 amino acids. The CDR3 sequence: CASARSGGVTGELFF. For the CDR3, the DNA is TGTGCCAGCGCAAGGAGCGGGGGGGTCACCGGGGAGCTGTTTTTT.

This clone was observed a few times. The chain couples TRBV30 to TRBJ1-5; D unclear. V lost 2 bases, J lost 0 bases, and 8 bases lay in between. The CDR3 covers 14 residues. Germline CDR1 reads GTSNPN; CDR2 reads SVGIG (reference sequence). The CDR3 nucleotides are TGTGCCTGGAGTTCCGGTTATAGCAATCAGCCCCAGCATTTT. Amino acid sequence: CAWSSGYSNQPQHF.